This is a list of T cell receptor beta chains from one sample in a study of cytotoxic CD8 clonotypes in ibrutinib-treated CLL. This table comes from immunoSEQ multiplex PCR, and its TCRdb copy is limited to in-frame clones, with some not included. The sample holds 53,000 or so clones; roughly 54% are singletons and the top ten take 20% to 30%. The starting material was PBMCs, obtained at disease progression, from a patient treated with ibrutinib. The receptors shown here come from a human donor with chronic lymphocytic leukemia. Both conserved end residues are part of each CDR3. Each record gives: clone size, V gene, J gene, D gene, CDR3 protein, CDR3 DNA. The D gene is left open where the match is weak. Clone size appears in some rows only: once, few, many, or a class for an expanded clone.

clone_size: few
v_call: TRBV6-1
j_call: TRBJ2-5
d_call: NA
cdr3_aa: CASSDTGRKTQYF
cdr3_nt: TGTGCCAGCAGTGATACAGGGAGGAAGACCCAGTACTTC

clone_size: NA
v_call: TRBV28
j_call: TRBJ1-5
d_call: NA
cdr3_aa: CASSLRAGEYSNQPQHF
cdr3_nt: TGTGCCAGCAGTTTGAGGGCAGGAGAGTATAGCAATCAGCCCCAGCATTTT

clone_size: NA
v_call: TRBV5-1
j_call: TRBJ2-2
d_call: TRBD1
cdr3_aa: CASSLDRDRRAGELFF
cdr3_nt: TGCGCCAGCAGCTTGGACCGGGACAGGAGGGCCGGGGAGCTGTTTTTT

clone_size: NA
v_call: TRBV9
j_call: TRBJ1-3
d_call: NA
cdr3_aa: CASSVSGVYGNTIYF
cdr3_nt: TGTGCCAGCAGCGTGTCAGGGGTATACGGAAACACCATATATTTT

clone_size: NA
v_call: TRBV30
j_call: TRBJ2-5
d_call: NA
cdr3_aa: CAWKGQRTQYF
cdr3_nt: TGTGCCTGGAAAGGGCAGAGAACCCAGTACTTC

clone_size: NA
v_call: TRBV7-2
j_call: TRBJ2-1
d_call: TRBD2
cdr3_aa: CASSRGLGAYNEQFF
cdr3_nt: TGTGCCAGCAGCCGGGGACTAGGGGCTTACAATGAGCAGTTCTTC

clone_size: NA
v_call: TRBV2
j_call: TRBJ2-3
d_call: TRBD2
cdr3_aa: CASRPLAGGADTQYF
cdr3_nt: TGTGCCAGCAGACCACTAGCGGGGGGGGCAGATACGCAGTATTTT

clone_size: NA
v_call: TRBV6-1
j_call: TRBJ1-2
d_call: NA
cdr3_aa: CASSALRTQRGYGYTF
cdr3_nt: TGTGCCAGCAGTGCCCTGAGAACGCAGAGGGGCTATGGCTACACCTTC

clone_size: NA
v_call: TRBV7-8
j_call: TRBJ2-7
d_call: NA
cdr3_aa: CASEGRGKEQYF
cdr3_nt: TGTGCCAGCGAAGGGCGCGGGAAGGAGCAGTACTTC

clone_size: NA
v_call: TRBV7-8
j_call: TRBJ2-5
d_call: NA
cdr3_aa: CASSSPPGRETQYF
cdr3_nt: TGTGCCAGCAGCTCCCCCCCGGGTCGGGAGACCCAGTACTTC

clone_size: once
v_call: TRBV15
j_call: TRBJ2-3
d_call: NA
cdr3_aa: CATALLDTQYF
cdr3_nt: TGTGCCACCGCCCTTCTAGATACGCAGTATTTT

clone_size: NA
v_call: TRBV28
j_call: TRBJ1-2
d_call: NA
cdr3_aa: CASKPSYGYTF
cdr3_nt: TGTGCCAGCAAACCGTCGTATGGCTACACCTTC

clone_size: NA
v_call: TRBV6-5
j_call: TRBJ2-2
d_call: NA
cdr3_aa: CASSYPPPTGELFF
cdr3_nt: TGTGCCAGCAGTTACCCCCCCCCGACCGGGGAGCTGTTTTTT

clone_size: few
v_call: TRBV18
j_call: TRBJ2-5
d_call: TRBD1
cdr3_aa: CASSPPGQGAETQYF
cdr3_nt: TGTGCCAGCTCACCACCAGGACAGGGGGCAGAGACCCAGTACTTC

clone_size: NA
v_call: TRBV19
j_call: TRBJ1-5
d_call: NA
cdr3_aa: CASSKRGKNQPQHF
cdr3_nt: TGTGCCAGTAGTAAACGAGGGAAGAATCAGCCCCAGCATTTT

clone_size: NA
v_call: TRBV6-6
j_call: TRBJ2-7
d_call: NA
cdr3_aa: CATAEHTYEQYF
cdr3_nt: TGTGCCACCGCGGAACACACCTACGAGCAGTACTTC

clone_size: NA
v_call: TRBV28
j_call: TRBJ1-4
d_call: NA
cdr3_aa: CASSAPAQREKLFF
cdr3_nt: TGTGCCAGCAGTGCTCCGGCACAAAGGGAAAAACTGTTTTTT

clone_size: NA
v_call: TRBV6-5
j_call: TRBJ1-1
d_call: NA
cdr3_aa: CASSSEGSNTEAFF
cdr3_nt: TGTGCCAGCAGTTCTGAGGGGTCGAACACTGAAGCTTTCTTT

clone_size: NA
v_call: TRBV27
j_call: TRBJ2-7
d_call: NA
cdr3_aa: CASSATPSYEQYF
cdr3_nt: TGTGCCAGCAGTGCCACTCCTAGCTACGAGCAGTACTTC

clone_size: NA
v_call: TRBV6-1
j_call: TRBJ2-3
d_call: NA
cdr3_aa: CASSELGASTDTQYF
cdr3_nt: TGTGCCAGCAGTGAACTGGGGGCTAGCACAGATACGCAGTATTTT

clone_size: few
v_call: TRBV27
j_call: TRBJ1-6
d_call: NA
cdr3_aa: CASSSVWPGRHSPLHF
cdr3_nt: TGTGCCAGCAGTAGTGTGTGGCCAGGGAGGCATTCACCCCTCCACTTT

clone_size: few
v_call: TRBV19
j_call: TRBJ1-2
d_call: TRBD1
cdr3_aa: CASSDPGTGLYGYTF
cdr3_nt: TGTGCCAGTAGTGACCCGGGGACAGGACTTTATGGCTACACCTTC

clone_size: few
v_call: TRBV5-8
j_call: TRBJ1-5
d_call: NA
cdr3_aa: CASSFSGNQPQHF
cdr3_nt: TGTGCCAGCAGCTTTTCGGGGAATCAGCCCCAGCATTTT

clone_size: NA
v_call: TRBV11-2
j_call: TRBJ2-7
d_call: NA
cdr3_aa: CASSGAMTPADIYEQYF
cdr3_nt: TGTGCCAGCAGCGGAGCTATGACACCGGCGGATATCTACGAGCAGTACTTC

clone_size: NA
v_call: TRBV7-2
j_call: TRBJ2-7
d_call: NA
cdr3_aa: CASSLSGPYEQYF
cdr3_nt: TGTGCCAGCAGCTTGTCCGGACCCTACGAGCAGTACTTC

clone_size: NA
v_call: TRBV7-8
j_call: TRBJ2-1
d_call: TRBD2
cdr3_aa: CASSPRASGDYNEQFF
cdr3_nt: TGTGCCAGCAGCCCCAGGGCTAGCGGGGATTACAATGAGCAGTTCTTC

clone_size: NA
v_call: TRBV5-1
j_call: TRBJ1-6
d_call: TRBD1
cdr3_aa: CASSSTREGDRGVRAASPLHF
cdr3_nt: TGCGCCAGCAGCTCCACACGGGAGGGAGACAGGGGGGTCCGGGCGGCTTCACCCCTCCACTTT

clone_size: NA
v_call: TRBV6-1
j_call: TRBJ2-7
d_call: NA
cdr3_aa: CASSPRGHYEQYF
cdr3_nt: TGTGCCAGCAGTCCTCGTGGTCACTACGAGCAGTACTTC

clone_size: NA
v_call: TRBV6-5
j_call: TRBJ2-4
d_call: TRBD1
cdr3_aa: CASRRTGESKNIQYF
cdr3_nt: TGTGCCAGCAGGCGGACAGGGGAGAGCAAAAACATTCAGTACTTC

clone_size: NA
v_call: TRBV11-1
j_call: TRBJ2-2
d_call: NA
cdr3_aa: CASSRSGDFTGELFF
cdr3_nt: TGTGCCAGCAGCCGGAGTGGGGATTTCACCGGGGAGCTGTTTTTT

clone_size: NA
v_call: TRBV28
j_call: TRBJ2-3
d_call: NA
cdr3_aa: CASSFVLSTDTQYF
cdr3_nt: TGTGCCAGCAGTTTTGTGTTAAGCACAGATACGCAGTATTTT

clone_size: NA
v_call: TRBV5-4
j_call: TRBJ2-6
d_call: NA
cdr3_aa: CASSPPGAGANVLTF
cdr3_nt: TGTGCCAGCAGCCCCCCTGGGGCAGGGGCCAACGTCCTGACTTTC

clone_size: once
v_call: TRBV6-5
j_call: TRBJ2-7
d_call: NA
cdr3_aa: CASSYSRQGAYEQYF
cdr3_nt: TGTGCCAGCAGTTACTCTCGTCAGGGAGCCTACGAGCAGTACTTC

clone_size: NA
v_call: TRBV5-1
j_call: TRBJ2-2
d_call: TRBD2
cdr3_aa: CASSLASSGSIVSGELFF
cdr3_nt: TGCGCCAGCAGCTTGGCCTCTAGCGGGTCGATCGTATCCGGGGAGCTGTTTTTT

clone_size: few
v_call: TRBV25-1
j_call: TRBJ2-2
d_call: TRBD1
cdr3_aa: CASTGTANTGELFF
cdr3_nt: TGTGCCAGCACCGGGACAGCGAACACCGGGGAGCTGTTTTTT

clone_size: NA
v_call: TRBV28
j_call: TRBJ1-6
d_call: NA
cdr3_aa: CASWTGLEPLHF
cdr3_nt: TGTGCCTCCTGGACGGGCCTAGAGCCCCTCCACTTT

clone_size: many
v_call: TRBV30
j_call: TRBJ1-1
d_call: NA
cdr3_aa: CAWSGFGRTNTEAFF
cdr3_nt: TGTGCCTGGAGTGGATTCGGCAGGACGAACACTGAAGCTTTCTTT

clone_size: NA
v_call: TRBV5-8
j_call: TRBJ2-7
d_call: TRBD1
cdr3_aa: CASRGTGNLQYF
cdr3_nt: TGTGCCAGCAGGGGGACAGGGAATCTGCAGTACTTC

clone_size: few
v_call: TRBV27
j_call: TRBJ2-5
d_call: TRBD1
cdr3_aa: CASSFRDRQETQYF
cdr3_nt: TGTGCCAGCAGTTTCCGGGACAGACAAGAGACCCAGTACTTC

clone_size: NA
v_call: TRBV7-2
j_call: TRBJ2-1
d_call: NA
cdr3_aa: CASSLWWGAEANEQFF
cdr3_nt: TGTGCCAGCAGCTTGTGGTGGGGGGCTGAAGCCAATGAGCAGTTCTTC

clone_size: NA
v_call: TRBV15
j_call: TRBJ2-7
d_call: NA
cdr3_aa: CATSRDFSTHEQYF
cdr3_nt: TGTGCCACCAGCAGAGATTTCAGTACACACGAGCAGTACTTC

clone_size: NA
v_call: TRBV9
j_call: TRBJ2-2
d_call: TRBD1
cdr3_aa: CASSPPGTGRTGELFF
cdr3_nt: TGTGCCAGCAGCCCCCCGGGGACAGGGCGAACCGGGGAGCTGTTTTTT

clone_size: NA
v_call: TRBV30
j_call: TRBJ1-6
d_call: TRBD1
cdr3_aa: CAWSNRGNSPLHF
cdr3_nt: TGTGCCTGGAGCAACAGGGGTAATTCACCCCTCCACTTT

clone_size: few
v_call: TRBV10-3
j_call: TRBJ1-4
d_call: TRBD1
cdr3_aa: CAISPTGSNEKLFF
cdr3_nt: TGTGCCATCAGTCCGACAGGGAGTAATGAAAAACTGTTTTTT

clone_size: few
v_call: TRBV7-9
j_call: TRBJ1-5
d_call: NA
cdr3_aa: CASSLDSGQPQHF
cdr3_nt: TGTGCCAGCAGCCTCGATAGCGGTCAGCCCCAGCATTTT

clone_size: NA
v_call: TRBV19
j_call: TRBJ1-5
d_call: NA
cdr3_aa: CASSKISNQPQHF
cdr3_nt: TGTGCCAGTAGTAAGATAAGCAATCAGCCCCAGCATTTT

clone_size: NA
v_call: TRBV30
j_call: TRBJ1-2
d_call: NA
cdr3_aa: CAWGWGGAGYTF
cdr3_nt: TGTGCCTGGGGGTGGGGTGGCGCTGGCTACACCTTC

clone_size: NA
v_call: TRBV18
j_call: TRBJ2-7
d_call: NA
cdr3_aa: CASSRSSGGARHEQYF
cdr3_nt: TGTGCCAGCTCAAGGTCATCGGGGGGCGCGAGGCACGAGCAGTACTTC

clone_size: few
v_call: TRBV7-9
j_call: TRBJ2-1
d_call: TRBD2
cdr3_aa: CASSPPGLAGYEQFF
cdr3_nt: TGTGCCAGCAGCCCCCCGGGACTAGCGGGGTATGAGCAGTTCTTC

clone_size: NA
v_call: TRBV14
j_call: TRBJ2-3
d_call: NA
cdr3_aa: CASSQAGAGDTQYF
cdr3_nt: TGTGCCAGCAGCCAAGCGGGGGCCGGAGATACGCAGTATTTT

clone_size: NA
v_call: TRBV6-4
j_call: TRBJ2-7
d_call: TRBD1
cdr3_aa: CASSAQGAPGYEQYF
cdr3_nt: TGTGCCAGCAGTGCCCAGGGGGCGCCGGGGTACGAGCAGTACTTC

clone_size: NA
v_call: TRBV2
j_call: TRBJ1-1
d_call: NA
cdr3_aa: CASTTTMNTEAFF
cdr3_nt: TGTGCCAGCACTACAACAATGAACACTGAAGCTTTCTTT

clone_size: NA
v_call: TRBV9
j_call: TRBJ2-7
d_call: TRBD2
cdr3_aa: CASSGSGTSGSREQYF
cdr3_nt: TGTGCCAGCAGCGGTTCCGGGACTAGCGGGAGTCGCGAGCAGTACTTC

clone_size: few
v_call: TRBV27
j_call: TRBJ1-2
d_call: NA
cdr3_aa: CASSPSVRVAISYGYTF
cdr3_nt: TGTGCCAGCAGCCCCTCCGTCAGGGTTGCCATCTCCTATGGCTACACCTTC

clone_size: few
v_call: TRBV5-6
j_call: TRBJ2-1
d_call: TRBD1
cdr3_aa: CASSRTGGDEQFF
cdr3_nt: TGTGCCAGCAGCCGGACAGGGGGCGACGAGCAGTTCTTC

clone_size: NA
v_call: TRBV5-4
j_call: TRBJ2-3
d_call: TRBD2
cdr3_aa: CASSPHPLAGGPDTQYF
cdr3_nt: TGTGCCAGCAGCCCCCACCCCCTAGCGGGGGGGCCGGATACGCAGTATTTT

clone_size: NA
v_call: TRBV4-1
j_call: TRBJ1-5
d_call: NA
cdr3_aa: CASSQGGEVQPQHF
cdr3_nt: TGCGCCAGCAGCCAAGGGGGGGAGGTTCAGCCCCAGCATTTT

clone_size: few
v_call: TRBV28
j_call: TRBJ2-7
d_call: NA
cdr3_aa: CASSGLDFTYEQYF
cdr3_nt: TGTGCCAGCAGTGGTTTGGACTTCACCTACGAGCAGTACTTC

clone_size: NA
v_call: TRBV5-1
j_call: TRBJ2-5
d_call: NA
cdr3_aa: CASSFSGQGGLETQYF
cdr3_nt: TGCGCCAGCAGCTTTTCTGGCCAGGGGGGCTTAGAGACCCAGTACTTC